The 14 T cell receptor beta chains listed next were all sequenced from one sample in a study of CD8+ T cells in alopecia areata. Treatment noted: oral pan-JAK inhibitor, 5-10 mg twice daily. Reverse transcription of extracted RNA yielded cDNA, which provided the sequencing template. Profiled with immunoSEQ multiplex PCR; TCRdb holds only in-frame clones, not every one. The sample lists some 200,000 clones, under 75% seen once, with roughly 1.6% in the top ten. The sample here was CD4+ T cells sorted from blood, taken at week 4, from a patient treated with tofacitinib. The receptors were gathered from a human donor with alopecia areata.

The sample holds a few counts of this clone. V is TRBV9 and J is TRBJ1-2; D is unclear. Germline assignment: CDR1 SGDLS and CDR2 YYNGEE. Trimming removed 7 bases from V and 2 bases from J, with 9 bases in between. The CDR3 is 12 amino acids. The CDR3 protein is CASGLLNYGYTF. In DNA, the CDR3 is TGTGCCAGCGGACTCTTGAACTATGGCTACACCTTC.

The V and J genes are TRBV4-3 and TRBJ1-2; D not certain. The CDR3 is 12 amino acids. Germline CDR1 is LGHNA and CDR2 is YSLEER. V lost 3 bases and J 11 bases, leaving 13 bases between the germline ends. CDR3 sequence: CASSHKVSGYTF. In DNA, the CDR3 is TGCGCCAGCAGCCACAAGGTGTCAGGTTACACCTTC.

The gene calls are TRBV6-5 and TRBJ2-2; D is undetermined. The CDR3 has 15 residues. V dropped 0 bases and J dropped 2 bases, with 7 bases sitting between them. Germline V gene lookup returns CDR1 MNHEY and CDR2 SVGAGI. CDR3 protein: CASSYSRLNTGELFF. DNA for the CDR3: TGTGCCAGCAGTTACTCCCGACTTAACACCGGGGAGCTGTTTTTT.

The V gene is TRBV29-1, the J gene TRBJ2-3, with TRBD1 matching 11 bases. The CDR3 consists of 15 residues. J lost 4 bases, V lost 3 bases, and 6 bases had no gene match. From germline, CDR1 is SQVTM and CDR2 ANQGSEA. DNA of the CDR3: TGCAGCGTTGAGGGGACAGGGGGTAGTCCAGATACGCAGTATTTT. Translating it yields CSVEGTGGSPDTQYF.

This chain uses TRBV30 with TRBJ2-2; D gene unclear. Germline loops: CDR1 GTSNPN, CDR2 SVGIG (reference sequence). The CDR3 has 13 residues. Trimming removed 1 base from V and 4 bases from J, with 7 bases in between. CDR3 sequence reads: CAWSARTTGELFF. The CDR3 nucleotides read TGTGCCTGGAGTGCTCGAACCACCGGGGAGCTGTTTTTT.

The V and J genes are TRBV10-3 and TRBJ2-2; D call uncertain. CDR3 length: 13 residues. V lost 9 bases to trimming and J lost 2 bases, with 10 bases between them. From germline, CDR1 is ENHRY and CDR2 SYGVKD. DNA of the CDR3: TGTGCCATTACAGACGTAAACACCGGGGAGCTGTTTTTT. This encodes CAITDVNTGELFF.

The sample holds a few counts of this clone. The rearrangement links TRBV10-3 to TRBJ2-7, with D possibly being TRBD2 (5 bases). The length of the CDR3 is 15 residues. Germline CDR1 and CDR2: ENHRY and SYGVKD. Trimming cost V 2 bases and J 3 bases, with 14 bases left between them. The CDR3 protein is CAISEAGIPSYEQYF. The CDR3 bases are TGTGCCATCAGTGAGGCGGGCATACCCAGCTACGAGCAGTACTTC.

This chain connects TRBV7-3 to TRBJ2-1; tentatively, D is TRBD2 (5 bases). CDR3 length equals 16 residues. V dropped 2 bases and J dropped 7 bases, with 18 bases sitting between them. Germline V gene data show CDR1 as SGHTA and CDR2 as FQGTGA. Here the CDR3 DNA reads TGTGCCAGCAGCTTAGAGGCTAGCATACGTAGAAATGAGCAGTTCTTC. Amino acid sequence: CASSLEASIRRNEQFF.

The DNA of the CDR3 is TGCAGCGTCCAGACAGGGTCCCACGAGCAGTACTTC. As protein: CSVQTGSHEQYF. The rearrangement joins TRBV29-1 to TRBJ2-7; 7 bases match TRBD1. V lost 6 bases to trimming and J lost 5 bases; unmatched junction nucleotides: 7. The CDR3 totals 12 residues. The germline gives CDR1 SQVTM, CDR2 ANQGSEA.

This rearrangement joins TRBV7-3 to TRBJ2-5, with unresolved D. The CDR3 is made up of 13 amino acids. Between the trimmed V and J ends, which lost 1 base and 4 bases, there was a span of 7 bases. Germline V gene sequence: CDR1 SGHTA, CDR2 FQGTGA. DNA for the CDR3: TGTGCCAGCAGCTTAAGCCAGACAGAGACCCAGTACTTC. This codes for CASSLSQTETQYF.

This clone was seen just once. The chain employs TRBV7-2 and TRBJ2-1; D is perhaps TRBD1 or TRBD2 (5 bases each). Germline CDR1 reads SGHTA; CDR2 reads FQGNSA. The CDR3 sequence is 13 residues long. V lost 4 bases to trimming and J lost 5 bases, with 9 bases between them. The DNA of the CDR3 is TGTGCCAGCAGCTGGGACCCCGACAATGAGCAGTTCTTC. Translation: CASSWDPDNEQFF.

The table lists this clone with a few counts. The gene calls are TRBV18 and TRBJ1-2, with D perhaps matching TRBD1 (5 bases). Per germline, CDR1 KGHSH and CDR2 LQKENI. V dropped 5 bases and J dropped 1 base, with 11 bases sitting between them. The CDR3 runs to 14 residues. The CDR3 DNA is TGTGCCAGCTCATCAAGCGGGGGTAACTATGGCTACACCTTC. Translating it yields CASSSSGGNYGYTF.

In this sample, this clone turned up a few times. The chain links TRBV29-1 to TRBJ1-2; D is perhaps TRBD1 (5 bases). In germline, CDR1 is SQVTM, CDR2 ANQGSEA. The CDR3 has 13 amino acids. The V gene lost 5 bases and the J gene lost 5 bases, with 15 bases spanning the gap. The CDR3 bases are TGCAGCGTTTCTAGTGACAGCGATTATGGCTACACCTTC. As protein: CSVSSDSDYGYTF. Together with reference TRBV29-1 and TRBJ1-2, the CDR3 gives the full variable domain: SAVISQKPSRDICQRGTSLTIQCQVDSQVTMMFWYRQQPGQSLTLIATANQGSEATYESGFVIDKFPISRPNLTFSTLTVSNMSPEDSSIYLCSVSSDSDYGYTFGSGTRLTVV.

This clone was detected a few times. This chain's CDR3 is CASSTYTGEGDGYTF. The CDR3 DNA follows: TGTGCCAGCAGCACGTATACAGGGGAAGGGGATGGCTACACCTTC. The V call is TRBV7-2, the J call TRBJ1-2; 7 bases fit TRBD1. V dropped 5 bases and J dropped 6; count of bases not matched to a gene: 12. There are 15 residues in the CDR3. Germline-derived CDR1 and CDR2 are SGHTA and FQGNSA.